What follows is one T cell receptor (beta chain) and its context. This sample is part of a study of blood T cell repertoires in COVID-19. Study at large: T cells, B-cell-depleted T cells, or PBMCs provided the cDNA or gDNA that served as material.

Generated by immunoSEQ multiplex PCR, the TCRdb table keeps only in-frame clones and is missing some. Here the sample spans 65,000 to 75,000 clones, more than 85% being singletons. What was sequenced was peripheral blood. This TCR was recovered from a human donor with active COVID-19. The donor label of this sample is uncertain.

In DNA form, the CDR3 reads TGTGCCAGCAGTTTGGTGGGGGCCTCCTATAATTCACCCCTCCACTTT. Its protein is CASSLVGASYNSPLHF. The chain carries TRBV27 and TRBJ1-6; D possibly corresponds to TRBD1 (6 bases). Trimming removed 3 bases at V and 0 bases at J, with 9 bases between. Germline lookup yields CDR1 MNHEY and CDR2 SMNVEV (reference sequence). This CDR3 region has 16 residues.